The 6 T cell receptor beta chains below were found in one sample sequenced in a study of T cell responses to AZD1222 COVID-19 vaccine. Clones were read by immunoSEQ multiplex PCR, and TCRdb kept only the in-frame ones, dropping some. The sample has around 74,000 clones; around 90% are singletons. The material sequenced was peripheral blood, taken on day 0 of MenACWY control vaccination. Receptors were obtained from an adult in good health.

This sequence joins TRBV10-3 and TRBJ1-1; 8 positions agree with TRBD1. V lost 3 bases and J lost 5; bases outside the gene matches: 5. This CDR3 comprises 14 residues. Germline CDR1 is ENHRY and CDR2 is SYGVKD. Here the CDR3 reads CAISDDRGGTEAFF. CDR3 nucleotide sequence: TGTGCCATCAGTGATGACAGGGGTGGTACTGAAGCTTTCTTT.

The rearrangement links TRBV10-3 to TRBJ1-6; 7 bases line up with TRBD1. V lost 3 bases to trimming and J lost 4 bases; unmatched junction nucleotides: 12. Germline assignment: CDR1 ENHRY and CDR2 SYGVKD. The CDR3 sequence is 18 residues long. CDR3: CAISDPAGRTGYNSPLHF. The CDR3 DNA follows: TGTGCCATCAGTGACCCAGCCGGCCGGACAGGTTATAATTCACCCCTCCACTTT.

This clone occurred a few times. This chain connects TRBV29-1 to TRBJ2-3; 10 positions match TRBD2. CDR1 is SQVTM, CDR2 ANQGSEA, per germline. This CDR3 contains 14 residues. Trimming removed 5 bases from V and 4 bases from J; junction bases left unmatched: 6. The CDR3 reads CSVSGRAMADTQYF. The CDR3 DNA sequence: TGCAGCGTTAGCGGGAGGGCCATGGCAGATACGCAGTATTTT.

CDR3 in amino acids: CASSPVTAGNTIYF. CDR3 DNA sequence: TGTGCCAGCAGTCCCGTAACCGCGGGAAACACCATATATTTT. This chain uses TRBV25-1 with TRBJ1-3, with D uncertain. The ends were cut back, 5 bases at V and 4 bases at J, with 12 bases in the middle. This CDR3 comprises 14 residues. Germline-derived CDR1 and CDR2 are MGHDK and SYGVNS.

The chain joins TRBV6-1 to TRBJ1-6; the D is unclear. The CDR3 runs 15 residues. Trimming cost V 3 bases and J 5 bases, with 11 bases left between them. In germline, CDR1 is MNHNS, CDR2 SASEGT. The CDR3 coding sequence is TGTGCCAGCAGTGATAGTCAGTTCAATAATTCACCCCTCCACTTT. Protein sequence: CASSDSQFNNSPLHF.

This clone was seen just once. The chain carries TRBV7-9 and TRBJ2-7; D unclear. The germline CDR1 and CDR2 sequences are SEHNR and FQNEAQ (reference sequence). The V end lost 1 base, the J end lost 2 bases, and 6 bases lay between the germline ends. There are 13 residues in the CDR3. The chain's CDR3 is CASSLVGPYEQYF. The CDR3 coding sequence is TGTGCCAGCAGCTTAGTGGGCCCCTACGAGCAGTACTTC.